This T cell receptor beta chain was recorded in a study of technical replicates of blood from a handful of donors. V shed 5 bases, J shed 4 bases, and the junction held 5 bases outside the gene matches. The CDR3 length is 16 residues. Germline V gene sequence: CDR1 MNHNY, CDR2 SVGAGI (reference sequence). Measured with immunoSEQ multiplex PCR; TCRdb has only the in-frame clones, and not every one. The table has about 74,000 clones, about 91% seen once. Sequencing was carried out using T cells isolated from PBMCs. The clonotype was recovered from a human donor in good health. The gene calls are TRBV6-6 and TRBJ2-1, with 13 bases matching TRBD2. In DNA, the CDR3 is TGTGCCAGCAGTCGGAAACTAGCGGGAGGGTACAATGAGCAGTTCTTC. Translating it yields CASSRKLAGGYNEQFF.